This T cell receptor beta chain was profiled in a study of blood T cell repertoires in COVID-19. Turning to the study itself: Specimens from acute and convalescent COVID-19 originated in the United States, Italy and Spain. Nucleic acid was either cDNA or gDNA, and it came from T cells, B-cell-depleted T cells, or PBMCs.

Germline CDR1 and CDR2: SNHLY and FYNNEI. Between the trimmed V and J ends, which lost 5 bases and 7 bases, there was a span of 6 bases. The CDR3 is 11 residues long. In the original workflow: Reference gene primers were amplified, and this amplification served to estimate nucleated cell counts. Assay used: immunoSEQ multiplex PCR; TCRdb lists only in-frame clones, some missing. V and J calls and clone size are copied from that table; D and trimming were computed from the DNA. The table shows approximately 260,000 clones, with roughly 86% occurring only once. V and J are TRBV2 and TRBJ1-5; D not resolved. This sequence originates from a man aged 18 to 30 with active or convalescent COVID-19. Sequencing input: peripheral blood. The CDR3 nucleotides are TGTGCCAGCAGTCTAGGCCAGCCCCAGCATTTT. Amino acids: CASSLGQPQHF.